This entry features one T cell receptor (beta chain) sequence. The data stem from a study of T cell changes during pregnancy in multiple sclerosis. The CDR3 is 16 residues long. The J segment lost 8 bases and the V segment lost 7 bases, leaving 17 bases of the junction unmatched. Germline V CDR1 and CDR2: MDHEN, SYDVKM. Assay used: immunoSEQ multiplex PCR; TCRdb lists only in-frame clones, some missing. The sample consists of roughly 100,000 clones, approximately 90% of them appearing once. The chain carries TRBV28 and TRBJ1-3; 7 nucleotides agree with TRBD1. This TCR was sampled from a female donor with multiple sclerosis, enrolled in a pregnancy study. The source was peripheral blood, collected after pregnancy. The CDR3 DNA follows: TGTGCCAGCACTTCCTTCCCTTCGACAGGGCTGCACACCATATATTTT. This sequence encodes CASTSFPSTGLHTIYF.